Below, one T cell receptor beta chain is given with its context. The sample is drawn from a study of blood T cell repertoires in COVID-19. TCRdb's table, derived via immunoSEQ multiplex PCR, lists solely in-frame clones and lacks some. Of some 48,000 clones listed, 70% to 90% are singletons. The CDR3 is 14 residues long. V gave up 3 bases and J gave up 8 bases, with 16 bases separating them. CDR1 is SGHAT, CDR2 FQNNGV, per germline. This TCR came from a human donor in a cohort sampled during active COVID-19. Sequencing was done on a sample of peripheral blood. This chain joins TRBV11-2 and TRBJ1-1; maybe TRBD1 (5 bases). The chain's CDR3 is CASSFPGNWAEAFF. The CDR3 DNA reads TGTGCCAGCAGCTTTCCAGGGAATTGGGCGGAAGCTTTCTTT.